The rows below give T cell receptor beta chains drawn from one sample of a study of Tregs in tolerant kidney transplant recipients. Assay used: immunoSEQ multiplex PCR; TCRdb lists only in-frame clones, some missing. This table holds some 55,000 clones, around 88% found once. Specimen: CD4+ T cells from blood. These TCRs come from a human donor in good health. The CDR3 runs from the conserved cysteine through the conserved F or W. A D gene is named only where the DNA matches it firmly. Some rows mark clone size as missing; the rest say once, few, many or name a class of expanded clone.

size	V	J	D	DNA	CDR3
-	TRBV10-1	TRBJ2-7	TRBD2	TGCGCCAGCGTGGGCAGGGTTGGGGGGGGGAGTATAACCTACGAGCAGTACTTC	CASVGRVGGGSITYEQYF
-	TRBV5-1	TRBJ2-1	-	TGCGCCAGCAGTTCGGTCGGGGGCACAGGGTATGAGCAGTTCTTC	CASSSVGGTGYEQFF
-	TRBV7-2	TRBJ2-3	-	TGTGCCAGCAGCTTAGACGGGAGAGCGACAGATACGCAGTATTTT	CASSLDGRATDTQYF
-	TRBV2	TRBJ1-3	-	TGTGCCAGCAGCTCTGACAGTTTCTCTGGAAACACCATATATTTT	CASSSDSFSGNTIYF
-	TRBV11-2	TRBJ1-3	TRBD1	TGTGCCAGCAGGAGAATCCCAGGGGGCGTCGGAAACACCATATATTTT	CASRRIPGGVGNTIYF
medium-sized	TRBV5-5	TRBJ1-4	-	TGTGCCAGCAGCTTGGCAGGGAGTAATGAAAAACTGTTTTTT	CASSLAGSNEKLFF
-	TRBV7-9	TRBJ2-5	-	TGTGCCAGCAGCTTAGCCGACGGTGGGGTAGGAGAGACCCAGTACTTC	CASSLADGGVGETQYF
-	TRBV10-3	TRBJ2-6	-	TGTGCCATCAGTAGTACGGCGGGGGCCAACGTCCTGACTTTC	CAISSTAGANVLTF
once	TRBV5-4	TRBJ2-7	-	TGTGCCAGCAGCTTGATGGGCGAAAATGACGAGCAGTACTTC	CASSLMGENDEQYF
few	TRBV11-3	TRBJ1-1	TRBD1	TGTGCCAGCAGCTTAGACGGGACAGCGAACACTGAAGCTTTCTTT	CASSLDGTANTEAFF
-	TRBV30	TRBJ2-7	-	TGTGCCTGGAGTATAGGAAGAGTAGGCGAGCAGTACTTC	CAWSIGRVGEQYF
-	TRBV10-3	TRBJ1-2	TRBD1	TGTGCCATCAGGGGACAGGGCTTCCGAAACTATGGCTACACCTTC	CAIRGQGFRNYGYTF
-	TRBV2	TRBJ2-1	TRBD2	TGTGCCAGCAGCCGGACTAGCGGCGACAAAAACAATGAGCAGTTCTTC	CASSRTSGDKNNEQFF
-	TRBV4-1	TRBJ1-6	-	TGCGCCAGCAGCCAAGCCAGCTCCTATAATTCACCCCTCCACTTT	CASSQASSYNSPLHF
-	TRBV4-1	TRBJ2-7	-	TGCGCCAGCAGCCAGCCCCAGGGCGAGCAGTACTTC	CASSQPQGEQYF
few	TRBV15	TRBJ1-5	-	TGTGCCACCAGCAGAGATCTTGTGCAGCCCCAGCATTTT	CATSRDLVQPQHF
once	TRBV5-8	TRBJ1-2	-	TGTGCCAGCAGCTTGGGGACGGACTATGGCTACACCTTC	CASSLGTDYGYTF
-	TRBV7-2	TRBJ2-3	-	TGTGCCAGCAGCTTAGGGTCGCGGGCCCTTAGCACAGATACGCAGTATTTT	CASSLGSRALSTDTQYF
-	TRBV4-1	TRBJ2-3	TRBD2	TGCGCCACAGGACTAGTAGGCACAGATACGCAGTATTTT	CATGLVGTDTQYF
-	TRBV19	TRBJ2-7	-	TGTGCCAGTAGTAGACTGGGTATCCCCTACGAGCAGTACTTC	CASSRLGIPYEQYF
-	TRBV18	TRBJ1-5	TRBD1	TGTGCCAGCTCACCAACAACAGGGGGCGATCAGCCCCAGCATTTT	CASSPTTGGDQPQHF
-	TRBV9	TRBJ2-3	-	TGTGCCAGCAGCGTGGGGGGGCACACAGATACGCAGTATTTT	CASSVGGHTDTQYF
-	TRBV25-1	TRBJ2-7	TRBD1	TGTGCCAGCAGTGAATGGCGGGACAGGGACGAGCAGTACTTC	CASSEWRDRDEQYF
-	TRBV28	TRBJ1-1	-	TGTGCCAGCAGTTTATCTTGGAGGCCGTCTGGCACTGAAGCTTTCTTT	CASSLSWRPSGTEAFF
-	TRBV11-2	TRBJ2-2	TRBD1	TGTGCCAGCAGCCAAGGGACAGTCTCCACCGGGGAGCTGTTTTTT	CASSQGTVSTGELFF
few	TRBV29-1	TRBJ1-2	-	TGCAGCGTTGGGGGGATGGCTAACTATGGCTACACCTTC	CSVGGMANYGYTF
-	TRBV11-2	TRBJ2-7	TRBD1	TGTGCCAGCAGTCAAGGGGGCGGGGAGCAGTACTTC	CASSQGGGEQYF
-	TRBV19	TRBJ1-5	-	TGTGCCAGCCACAGACTGTTCCCTGGCAGCCTTAATCAGCCCCAGCATTTT	CASHRLFPGSLNQPQHF
-	TRBV6-6	TRBJ2-7	-	TGTGCCAGCAGTTACTCGTTCCAGGATTGGCAGTACTTC	CASSYSFQDWQYF
-	TRBV25-1	TRBJ2-7	TRBD2	TGTGCCAGCAGTGAATCGGGGCTAGCGGGAGGCGAGCAGTACTTC	CASSESGLAGGEQYF
-	TRBV29-1	TRBJ2-1	-	TGCAGCGTTGCGAGGGGCAGCAGAACTGAGCAGTTCTTC	CSVARGSRTEQFF
-	TRBV19	TRBJ2-3	TRBD2	TGTGCCAGTAGTATAGGCGGGAGATCAGATACGCAGTATTTT	CASSIGGRSDTQYF
once	TRBV7-2	TRBJ2-1	TRBD2	TGTGCCAGCAGCTTAGTCCTACCGGGACTACGTCAGTTCTTC	CASSLVLPGLRQFF
-	TRBV2	TRBJ2-3	-	TGTGCCAGCAGGCCTCAAACGGATACGCAGTATTTT	CASRPQTDTQYF
few	TRBV5-6	TRBJ2-2	-	TGTGCCAGCAGCTTGGTGCGGGGCGGGGAGCTGTTTTTT	CASSLVRGGELFF
-	TRBV5-1	TRBJ2-2	-	TGCGCCAGCAGCGTAGATTTCGGCGGGGAGCTGTTTTTT	CASSVDFGGELFF
-	TRBV5-6	TRBJ2-5	-	TGTGCCAGCAGCCTTGGACGGATCCAAGAGACCCAGTACTTC	CASSLGRIQETQYF
-	TRBV18	TRBJ1-2	-	TGTGCCAGCTCACCTTCTAGTACCGCGCATGGCTACACCTTC	CASSPSSTAHGYTF
few	TRBV19	TRBJ2-2	-	TGTGCCAGTACCAAGCACGGGCTACGGGAGCTGTTTTTT	CASTKHGLRELFF
few	TRBV7-8	TRBJ2-2	TRBD2	TGTGCCAGCAGCTTAGGGACTAGCGGGGATTACCTGGGGGAGCTGTTTTTT	CASSLGTSGDYLGELFF
once	TRBV4-3	TRBJ1-1	-	TGCGCCAGCAGCCAAGTGGTGGGGCGGCAGGTCAAAGCTTTCTTT	CASSQVVGRQVKAFF
-	TRBV7-3	TRBJ2-3	TRBD2	TGTGCCAGCAGCGGTAGCGGGGGGGCAGATACGCAGTATTTT	CASSGSGGADTQYF
-	TRBV4-3	TRBJ1-4	TRBD1	TGCGCCAGCAGCCAATACCGGGGACAGGGGGATGAAAAACTGTTTTTT	CASSQYRGQGDEKLFF
-	TRBV7-9	TRBJ2-1	-	TGTGCCAGCAGCCCCGGGGGAAGCTCCTACAATGAGCAGTTCTTC	CASSPGGSSYNEQFF
few	TRBV19	TRBJ1-5	-	TGTGCCAGTAGTATCGGGGGGCATAGCAATCAGCCCCAGCATTTT	CASSIGGHSNQPQHF
-	TRBV7-3	TRBJ2-5	-	TGTGCCAGCAGCTTACAAGGGGCCCAAGAGACCCAGTACTTC	CASSLQGAQETQYF
-	TRBV6-1	TRBJ2-2	-	TGTGCCAGCAGTGAATTTGGGATCGCGAACACCGGGGAGCTGTTTTTT	CASSEFGIANTGELFF
once	TRBV4-1	TRBJ2-1	-	TGCGCCAGCAGCCAAGTAGGGCAGGGTACCAATGAGCAGTTCTTC	CASSQVGQGTNEQFF
-	TRBV29-1	TRBJ2-7	TRBD2	TGCAGCGTTTTAGCGGGGCTTTCCTACGAGCAGTACTTC	CSVLAGLSYEQYF
once	TRBV7-2	TRBJ2-2	-	TGTGCCAGCAGCCCTCACAGGGACAAGAACACCGGGGAGCTGTTTTTT	CASSPHRDKNTGELFF
-	TRBV7-9	TRBJ1-1	-	TGTGCCAGCAGCTTACCTAGGGGGGTCACTGAAGCTTTCTTT	CASSLPRGVTEAFF
-	TRBV11-2	TRBJ2-7	TRBD2	TGTGCCAGCAGCTTTACGACTAGCGGGGGGGCCTCGTGGTACGAGCAGTACTTC	CASSFTTSGGASWYEQYF
-	TRBV2	TRBJ2-7	TRBD1	TGTGCCAGCAGGGACAGGTCCTACGAGCAGTACTTC	CASRDRSYEQYF
-	TRBV18	TRBJ2-7	-	TGTGCCAGCTCACCCCAGTTCAGTACCTACGAGCAGTACTTC	CASSPQFSTYEQYF
-	TRBV4-3	TRBJ2-3	TRBD2	TGCGCCAGCAGCCGCACCGGGACTAGCGGGGGCGGAAGCACAGATACGCAGTATTTT	CASSRTGTSGGGSTDTQYF
-	TRBV5-1	TRBJ1-2	-	TGCGCCAGCAGCTTGGACGACCCTGAGGACTATGGCTACACCTTC	CASSLDDPEDYGYTF
-	TRBV9	TRBJ1-3	-	TGTGCCAGCAGCGTAGATCCGGGATACGGAAACACCATATATTTT	CASSVDPGYGNTIYF
-	TRBV7-2	TRBJ2-3	TRBD2	TGTGCCAGCAGCTTAGGGAGGCTAGCGGGAGGGGGGGATACGCAGTATTTT	CASSLGRLAGGGDTQYF